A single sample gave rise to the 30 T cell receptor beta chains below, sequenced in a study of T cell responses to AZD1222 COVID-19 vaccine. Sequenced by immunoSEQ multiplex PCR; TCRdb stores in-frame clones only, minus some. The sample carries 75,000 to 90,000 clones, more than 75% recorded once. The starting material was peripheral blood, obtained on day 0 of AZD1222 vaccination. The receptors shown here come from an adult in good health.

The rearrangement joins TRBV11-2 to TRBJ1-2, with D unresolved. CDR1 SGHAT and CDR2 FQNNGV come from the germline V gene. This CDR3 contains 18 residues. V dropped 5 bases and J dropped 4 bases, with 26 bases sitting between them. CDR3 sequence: CASSHLTPGVRRLYGYTF. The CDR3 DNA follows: TGTGCCAGCAGCCACCTCACCCCCGGGGTGCGGAGACTCTATGGCTACACCTTC.

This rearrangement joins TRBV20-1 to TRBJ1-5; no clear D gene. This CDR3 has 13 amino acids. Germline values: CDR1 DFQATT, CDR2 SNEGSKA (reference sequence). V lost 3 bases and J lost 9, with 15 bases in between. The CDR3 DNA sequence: TGCAGTGCTAGTGAGCCCCCGGGTGGGCCCCAGCATTTT. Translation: CSASEPPGGPQHF.

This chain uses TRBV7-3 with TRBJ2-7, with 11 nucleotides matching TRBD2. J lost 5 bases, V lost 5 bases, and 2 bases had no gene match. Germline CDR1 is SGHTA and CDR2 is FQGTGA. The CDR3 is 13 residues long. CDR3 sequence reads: CASSLAGGNEQYF. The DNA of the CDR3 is TGTGCCAGCAGCCTAGCGGGAGGAAACGAGCAGTACTTC.

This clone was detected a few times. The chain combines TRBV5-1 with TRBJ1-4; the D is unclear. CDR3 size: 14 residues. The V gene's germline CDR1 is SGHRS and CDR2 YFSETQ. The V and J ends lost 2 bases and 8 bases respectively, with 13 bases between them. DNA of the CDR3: TGCGCCAGCAGCTTTGACTTTGGAGGCGAAAAACTGTTTTTT. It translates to CASSFDFGGEKLFF.

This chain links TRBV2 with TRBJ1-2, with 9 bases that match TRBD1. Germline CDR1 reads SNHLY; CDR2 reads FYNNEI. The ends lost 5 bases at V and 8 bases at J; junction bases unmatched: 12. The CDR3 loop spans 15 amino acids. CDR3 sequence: CASSRSGQGHKGYTF. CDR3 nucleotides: TGTGCCAGCAGTCGGTCGGGACAGGGTCACAAGGGCTACACCTTC. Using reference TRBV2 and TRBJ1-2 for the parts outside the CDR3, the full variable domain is EPEVTQTPSHQVTQMGQEVILRCVPISNHLYFYWYRQILGQKVEFLVSFYNNEISEKSEIFDDQFSVERPDGSNFTLKIRSTKLEDSAMYFCASSRSGQGHKGYTFGSGTRLTVV.

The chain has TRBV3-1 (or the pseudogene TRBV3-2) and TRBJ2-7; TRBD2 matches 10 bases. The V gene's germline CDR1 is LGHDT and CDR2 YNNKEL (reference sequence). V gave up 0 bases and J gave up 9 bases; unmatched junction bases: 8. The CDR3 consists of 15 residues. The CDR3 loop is CASSQDIALAGRQYF. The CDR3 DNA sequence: TGTGCCAGCAGCCAAGATATCGCACTAGCGGGACGGCAGTACTTC.

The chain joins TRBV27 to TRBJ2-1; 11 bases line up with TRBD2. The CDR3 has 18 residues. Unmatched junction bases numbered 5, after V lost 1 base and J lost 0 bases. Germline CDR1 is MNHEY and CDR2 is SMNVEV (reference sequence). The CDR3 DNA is TGTGCCAGCAGTTTATTGCTAGCGGGAGGTAGCTCCTACAATGAGCAGTTCTTC. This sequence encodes CASSLLLAGGSSYNEQFF.

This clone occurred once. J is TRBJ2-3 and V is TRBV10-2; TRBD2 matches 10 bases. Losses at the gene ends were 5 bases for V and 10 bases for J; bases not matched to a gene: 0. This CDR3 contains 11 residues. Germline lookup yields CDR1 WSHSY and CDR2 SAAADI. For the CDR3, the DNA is TGCGCCAGCAGTACTAGCGGGGCGCAGTATTTT. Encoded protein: CASSTSGAQYF.

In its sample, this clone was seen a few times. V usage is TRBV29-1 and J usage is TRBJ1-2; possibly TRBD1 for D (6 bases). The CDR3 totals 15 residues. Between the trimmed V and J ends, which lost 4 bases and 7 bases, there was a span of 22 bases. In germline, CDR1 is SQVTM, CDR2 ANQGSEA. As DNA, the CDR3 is TGCAGCGTTGTAGGGGGTGGGTACCCGACCAGTGGCTACACCTTC. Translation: CSVVGGGYPTSGYTF.

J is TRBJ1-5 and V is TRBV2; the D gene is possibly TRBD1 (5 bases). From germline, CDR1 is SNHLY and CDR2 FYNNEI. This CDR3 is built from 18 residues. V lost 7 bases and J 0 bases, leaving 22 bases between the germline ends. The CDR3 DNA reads TGTGCCAGCAATGTTGGACTAGGGACGGGGTATAGCAATCAGCCCCAGCATTTT. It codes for CASNVGLGTGYSNQPQHF.

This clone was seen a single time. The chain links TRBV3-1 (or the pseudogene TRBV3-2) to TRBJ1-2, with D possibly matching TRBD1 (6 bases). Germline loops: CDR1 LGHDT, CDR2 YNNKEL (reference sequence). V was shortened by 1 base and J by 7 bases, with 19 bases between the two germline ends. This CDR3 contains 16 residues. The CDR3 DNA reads TGTGCCAGCAGCCAAGTGGGCCCCGGGGGGCTCGGTGGCTACACCTTC. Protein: CASSQVGPGGLGGYTF.

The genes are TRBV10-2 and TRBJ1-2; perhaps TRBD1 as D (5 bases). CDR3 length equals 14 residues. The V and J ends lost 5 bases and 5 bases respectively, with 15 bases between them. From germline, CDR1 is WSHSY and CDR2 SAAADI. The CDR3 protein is CASSPQGPKYGYTF. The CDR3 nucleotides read TGCGCCAGCAGTCCCCAGGGACCAAAGTATGGCTACACCTTC.

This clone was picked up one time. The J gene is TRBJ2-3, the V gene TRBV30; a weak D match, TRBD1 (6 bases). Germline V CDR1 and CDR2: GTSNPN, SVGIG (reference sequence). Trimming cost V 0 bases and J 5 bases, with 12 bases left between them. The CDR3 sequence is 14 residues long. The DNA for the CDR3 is TGTGCCTGGAGTGTACAGGGACGAATAGATACGCAGTATTTT. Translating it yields CAWSVQGRIDTQYF.

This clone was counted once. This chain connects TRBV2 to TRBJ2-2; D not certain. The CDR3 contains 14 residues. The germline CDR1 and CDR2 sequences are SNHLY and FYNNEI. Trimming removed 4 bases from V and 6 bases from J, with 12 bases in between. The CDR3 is CASSAGRAAGELFF. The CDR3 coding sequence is TGTGCCAGCAGTGCCGGACGAGCCGCCGGGGAGCTGTTTTTT.

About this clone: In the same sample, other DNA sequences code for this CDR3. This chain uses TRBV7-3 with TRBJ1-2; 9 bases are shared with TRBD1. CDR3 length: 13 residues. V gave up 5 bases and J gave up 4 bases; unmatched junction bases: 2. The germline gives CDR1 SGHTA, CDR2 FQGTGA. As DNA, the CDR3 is TGTGCCAGCAGCGCGGGACAGGGCTATGGCTACACCTTC. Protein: CASSAGQGYGYTF.

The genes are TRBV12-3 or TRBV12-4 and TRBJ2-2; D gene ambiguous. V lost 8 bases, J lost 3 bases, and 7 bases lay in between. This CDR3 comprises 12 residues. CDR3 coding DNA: TGTGCCAGCGTTTCGGACACCGGGGAGCTGTTTTTT. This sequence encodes CASVSDTGELFF.

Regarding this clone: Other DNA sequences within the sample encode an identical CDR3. The CDR3 reads CSAREATEAFF. The DNA of the CDR3 is TGCAGTGCGAGGGAGGCCACTGAAGCTTTCTTT. The chain couples TRBV20-1 to TRBJ1-1; D is unresolved. CDR3 length: 11 residues. V was pared by 6 bases and J by 4 bases, with 9 bases between. CDR1 and CDR2 from the germline V gene are DFQATT and SNEGSKA (reference sequence).

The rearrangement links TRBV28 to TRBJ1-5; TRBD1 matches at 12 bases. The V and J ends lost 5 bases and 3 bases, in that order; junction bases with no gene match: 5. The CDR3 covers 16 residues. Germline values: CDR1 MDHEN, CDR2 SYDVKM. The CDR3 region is CASSSGGQGANQPQHF. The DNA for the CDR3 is TGTGCCAGCAGTAGCGGGGGACAGGGGGCCAATCAGCCCCAGCATTTT.

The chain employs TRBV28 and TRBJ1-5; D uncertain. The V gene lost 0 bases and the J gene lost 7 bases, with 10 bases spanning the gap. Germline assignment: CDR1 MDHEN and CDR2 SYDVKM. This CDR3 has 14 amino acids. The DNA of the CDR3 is TGTGCCAGCAGTTTATGGGCGGGAGTCCAGCCCCAGCATTTT. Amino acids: CASSLWAGVQPQHF.

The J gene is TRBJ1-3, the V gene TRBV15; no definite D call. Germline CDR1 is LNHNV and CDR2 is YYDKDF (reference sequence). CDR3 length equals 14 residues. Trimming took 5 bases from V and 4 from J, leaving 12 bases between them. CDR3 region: CATSPPGVGNTIYF. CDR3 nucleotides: TGTGCCACCAGCCCCCCCGGGGTCGGAAACACCATATATTTT. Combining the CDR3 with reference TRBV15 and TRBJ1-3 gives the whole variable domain DAMVIQNPRYQVTQFGKPVTLSCSQTLNHNVMYWYQQKSSQAPKLLFHYYDKDFNNEADTPDNFQSRRPNTSFCFLDIRSPGLGDTAMYLCATSPPGVGNTIYFGEGSWLTVV.

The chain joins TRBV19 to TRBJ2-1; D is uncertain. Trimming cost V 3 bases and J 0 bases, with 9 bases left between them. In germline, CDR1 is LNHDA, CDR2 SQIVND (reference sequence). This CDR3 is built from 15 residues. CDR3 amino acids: CASSMLFSSYNEQFF. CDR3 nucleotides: TGTGCCAGTAGTATGCTGTTTAGCTCCTACAATGAGCAGTTCTTC.

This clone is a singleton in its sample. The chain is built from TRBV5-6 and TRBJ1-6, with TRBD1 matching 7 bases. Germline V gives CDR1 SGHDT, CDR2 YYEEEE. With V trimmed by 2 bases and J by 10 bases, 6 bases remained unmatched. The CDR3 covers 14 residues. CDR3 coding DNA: TGTGCCAGCAGCTTAGGACAGGTTGGCTCACCCCTCCACTTT. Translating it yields CASSLGQVGSPLHF.

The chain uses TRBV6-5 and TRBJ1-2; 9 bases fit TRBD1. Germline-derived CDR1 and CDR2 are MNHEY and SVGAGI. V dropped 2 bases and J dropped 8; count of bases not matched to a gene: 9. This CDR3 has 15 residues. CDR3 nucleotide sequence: TGTGCCAGCAGTTACGGGACAGGGATCCCCTTGGGCTACACCTTC. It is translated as CASSYGTGIPLGYTF.

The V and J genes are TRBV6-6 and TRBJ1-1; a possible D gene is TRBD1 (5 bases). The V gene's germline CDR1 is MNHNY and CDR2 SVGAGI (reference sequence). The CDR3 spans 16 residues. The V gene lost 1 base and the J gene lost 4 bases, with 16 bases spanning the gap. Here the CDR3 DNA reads TGTGCCAGCAGTTACTTATCGGCCCTGGGGGGCACTGAAGCTTTCTTT. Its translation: CASSYLSALGGTEAFF.

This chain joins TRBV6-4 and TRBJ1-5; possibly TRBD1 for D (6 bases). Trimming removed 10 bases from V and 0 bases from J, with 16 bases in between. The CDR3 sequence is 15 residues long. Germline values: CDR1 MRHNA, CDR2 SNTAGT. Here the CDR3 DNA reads TGTGCCATCCCCTGGGGGGCGTATAGCAATCAGCCCCAGCATTTT. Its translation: CAIPWGAYSNQPQHF.

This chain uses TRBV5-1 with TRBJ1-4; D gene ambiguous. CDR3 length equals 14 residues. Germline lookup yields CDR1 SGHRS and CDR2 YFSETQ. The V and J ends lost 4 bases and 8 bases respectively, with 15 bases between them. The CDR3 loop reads CASSNEDGGEKLFF. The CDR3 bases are TGCGCCAGCAGCAATGAGGACGGCGGAGAAAAACTGTTTTTT.

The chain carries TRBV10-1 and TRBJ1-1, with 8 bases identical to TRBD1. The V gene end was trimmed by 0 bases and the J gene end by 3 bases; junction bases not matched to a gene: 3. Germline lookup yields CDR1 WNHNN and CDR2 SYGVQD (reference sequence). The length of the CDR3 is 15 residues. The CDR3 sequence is CASSESLTGDTEAFF. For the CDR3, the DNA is TGCGCCAGCAGTGAGTCATTGACAGGGGACACTGAAGCTTTCTTT.

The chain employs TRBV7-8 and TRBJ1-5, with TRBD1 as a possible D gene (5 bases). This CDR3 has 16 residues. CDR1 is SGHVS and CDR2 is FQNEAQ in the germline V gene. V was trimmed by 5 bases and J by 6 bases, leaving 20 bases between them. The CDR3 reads CASSDSTASGGQPQHF. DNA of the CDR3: TGTGCCAGCAGCGACTCCACAGCCAGCGGGGGTCAGCCCCAGCATTTT. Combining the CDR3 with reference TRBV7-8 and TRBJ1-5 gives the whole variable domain GAGVSQSPRYKVAKRGQDVALRCDPISGHVSLFWYQQALGQGPEFLTYFQNEAQLDKSGLPSDRFFAERPEGSVSTLKIQRTQQEDSAVYLCASSDSTASGGQPQHFGDGTRLSIL.

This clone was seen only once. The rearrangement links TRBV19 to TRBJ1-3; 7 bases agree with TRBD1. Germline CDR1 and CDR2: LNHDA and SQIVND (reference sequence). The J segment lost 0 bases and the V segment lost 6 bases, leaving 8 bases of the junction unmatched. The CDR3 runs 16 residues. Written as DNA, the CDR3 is TGTGCCAGTAGCACGACAGGGATCTACTCTGGAAACACCATATATTTT. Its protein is CASSTTGIYSGNTIYF. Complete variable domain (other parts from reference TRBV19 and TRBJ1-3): DGGITQSPKYLFRKEGQNVTLSCEQNLNHDAMYWYRQDPGQGLRLIYYSQIVNDFQKGDIAEGYSVSREKKESFPLTVTSAQKNPTAFYLCASSTTGIYSGNTIYFGEGSWLTVV.

The CDR3, as DNA: TGCGCCAGCAGCCCCCAGATAGCGAGTCGGGAGCAGTACTTC. Translation: CASSPQIASREQYF. The V and J genes are TRBV5-1 and TRBJ2-7, with D tentatively TRBD2 (5 bases). The CDR3 consists of 14 residues. The V gene's germline CDR1 is SGHRS and CDR2 YFSETQ. Trimming removed 4 bases at V and 7 bases at J, with 18 bases between. The full variable domain, with the rest looked up from reference TRBV5-1 and TRBJ2-7, is KAGVTQTPRYLIKTRGQQVTLSCSPISGHRSVSWYQQTPGQGLQFLFEYFSETQRNKGNFPGRFSGRQFSNSRSEMNVSTLELGDSALYLCASSPQIASREQYFGPGTRLTVT.